This TCR beta chain comes out of a study of CD8+ T cells in alopecia areata. This CDR3 spans 17 amino acids. J was trimmed by 4 bases and V by 1 base; bases with no gene match: 12. Germline V lookup: CDR1 MDHEN, CDR2 SYDVKM. RNA extraction and reverse transcription yielded cDNA as sequencing template. The method was immunoSEQ multiplex PCR; TCRdb's version includes in-frame clones alone and lacks a portion of them. The table shows 65,000 to 100,000 clones, with 51% occurring only once. As part of sample collection, lesional scalp punch biopsies and peripheral blood were taken from alopecia areata patients. Separation by sorting yielded CD4+ and CD8+ T cells from PBMCs. This clone has more than one count but fewer than ten.

V and J are TRBV28 and TRBJ2-5, with 7 bases identical to TRBD2. The source of this sequence is a human donor with alopecia areata. The material sequenced was NKG2D-high CD8+ T cells sorted from blood. Written as DNA, the CDR3 is TGTGCCAGCAGTTTATCCGAGGGAGGGGCGAAGGGAGAGACCCAGTACTTC. Translating gives CASSLSEGGAKGETQYF.